The T cell receptor (beta chain) under discussion was sequenced for a study of CD8 T cell repertoires and HIV-1 epitope variants. About the study: IL-2, IL-7 and IL-15 were added on days 3 and 7 of approximately 10-day cultures. The baseline condition was 1M T cells left uncultured.

V shed 0 bases and J shed 7 bases, with 11 bases lying between them. The germline V gene has CDR1 SGHDT and CDR2 YYEEEE. This CDR3 spans 13 amino acids. This table comes from immunoSEQ multiplex PCR, and its TCRdb copy is limited to in-frame clones, with some not included. The sample comprises over 4,000 clones, about 66% of which are singletons, and 43% rests with the top ten. Details on this clone: Its antigen remains unknown.

Sequencing was done on a sample of cultured CD8+ T cells derived from PBMCs. The chain recombines TRBV5-6 with TRBJ2-7; D gene unclear. The origin of this receptor is a male donor with HIV. The CDR3, as DNA: TGTGCCAGCAGCTTGGGCAGTCCTACGGAGCAGTACTTC. This encodes CASSLGSPTEQYF. Full variable domain (rest looked up from reference TRBV5-6 and TRBJ2-7): DAGVTQSPTHLIKTRGQQVTLRCSPKSGHDTVSWYQQALGQGPQFIFQYYEEEERQRGNFPDRFSGHQFPNYSSELNVNALLLGDSALYLCASSLGSPTEQYFGPGTRLTVT.